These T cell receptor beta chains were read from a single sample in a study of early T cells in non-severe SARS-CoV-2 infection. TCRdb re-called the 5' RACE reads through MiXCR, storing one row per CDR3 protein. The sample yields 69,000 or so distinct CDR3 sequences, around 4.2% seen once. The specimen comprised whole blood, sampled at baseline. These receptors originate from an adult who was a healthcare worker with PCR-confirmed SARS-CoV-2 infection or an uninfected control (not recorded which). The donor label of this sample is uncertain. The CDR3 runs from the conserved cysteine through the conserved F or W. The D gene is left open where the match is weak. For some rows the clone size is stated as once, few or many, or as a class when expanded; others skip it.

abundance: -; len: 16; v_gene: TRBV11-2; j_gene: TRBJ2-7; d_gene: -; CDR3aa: CASSLDQIQGYYEQYF; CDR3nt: TGTGCCAGCAGCTTAGATCAAATACAGGGATACTACGAGCAGTACTTC
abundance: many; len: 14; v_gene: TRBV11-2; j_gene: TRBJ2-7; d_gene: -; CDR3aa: CASSPNRDSYEQYF; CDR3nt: TGTGCCAGCAGCCCCAACAGGGACTCCTACGAGCAGTACTTC
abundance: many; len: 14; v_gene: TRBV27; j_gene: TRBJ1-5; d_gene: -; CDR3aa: CARTQKYSNQPQHF; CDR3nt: TGTGCCCGAACGCAAAAATATAGCAATCAGCCCCAGCATTTT
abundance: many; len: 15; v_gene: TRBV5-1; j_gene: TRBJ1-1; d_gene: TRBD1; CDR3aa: CASSWAGQANTEAFF; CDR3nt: TGCGCCAGCAGCTGGGCCGGACAGGCGAACACTGAAGCTTTCTTT
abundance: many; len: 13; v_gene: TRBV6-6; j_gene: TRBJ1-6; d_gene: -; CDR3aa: CASVTRGLSPLHF; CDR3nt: TGTGCCTCTGTCACCCGGGGTCTCTCACCCCTCCACTTT
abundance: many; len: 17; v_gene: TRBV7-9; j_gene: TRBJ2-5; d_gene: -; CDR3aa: CASSPLRQGGGQETQYF; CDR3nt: TGTGCCAGCAGCCCCCTCCGGCAGGGAGGCGGTCAAGAGACCCAGTACTTC
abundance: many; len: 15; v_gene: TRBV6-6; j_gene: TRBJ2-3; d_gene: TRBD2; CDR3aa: CASSILSGGGDTQYF; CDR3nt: TGTGCCAGCAGTATACTCAGCGGGGGAGGAGATACGCAGTATTTT
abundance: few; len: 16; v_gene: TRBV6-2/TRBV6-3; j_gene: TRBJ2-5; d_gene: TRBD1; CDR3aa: CASSYDGTAGRETQYF; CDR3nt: TGTGCCAGCAGTTACGACGGGACAGCCGGTCGAGAGACCCAGTACTTC
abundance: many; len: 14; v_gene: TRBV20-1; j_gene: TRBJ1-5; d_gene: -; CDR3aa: CSAHFTGSGQPQHF; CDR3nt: TGCAGTGCTCACTTTACAGGGAGCGGTCAGCCCCAGCATTTT
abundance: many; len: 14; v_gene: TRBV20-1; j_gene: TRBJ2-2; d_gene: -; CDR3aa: CSARDQVNTGELFF; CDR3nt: TGCAGTGCTAGAGATCAAGTTAACACCGGGGAGCTGTTTTTT
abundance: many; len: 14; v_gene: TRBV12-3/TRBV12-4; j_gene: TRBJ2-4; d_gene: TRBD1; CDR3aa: CASRRQGSKNIQYF; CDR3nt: TGTGCCAGCAGGCGACAGGGTAGCAAAAACATTCAGTACTTC
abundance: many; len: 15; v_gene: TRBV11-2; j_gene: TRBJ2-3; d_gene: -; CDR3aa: CASSPINVGTDTQYF; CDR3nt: TGTGCCAGCAGCCCCATTAACGTCGGAACAGATACGCAGTATTTT
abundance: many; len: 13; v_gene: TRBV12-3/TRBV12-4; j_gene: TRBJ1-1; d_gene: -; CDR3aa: CASSHNLGGLAFF; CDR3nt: TGTGCCAGCAGCCATAATTTGGGGGGCCTAGCTTTCTTT
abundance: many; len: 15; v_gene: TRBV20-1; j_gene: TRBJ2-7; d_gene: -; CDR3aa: CSARDRATGAYEQYF; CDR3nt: TGCAGTGCTAGAGATAGGGCGACAGGCGCTTACGAGCAGTACTTC
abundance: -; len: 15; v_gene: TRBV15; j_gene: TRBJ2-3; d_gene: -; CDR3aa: CATSRDSRGTDTQYF; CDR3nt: TGTGCCACCAGCAGAGATAGTAGGGGCACAGATACGCAGTATTTT
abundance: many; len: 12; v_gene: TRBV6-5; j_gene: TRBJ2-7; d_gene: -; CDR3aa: CASSFSNFEQYF; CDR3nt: TGTGCCAGCAGCTTTTCGAATTTCGAGCAGTACTTC
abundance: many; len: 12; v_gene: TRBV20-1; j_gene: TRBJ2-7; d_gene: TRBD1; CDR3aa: CSATGVSYEQYF; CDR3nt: TGCAGTGCCACAGGGGTTTCCTACGAGCAGTACTTC
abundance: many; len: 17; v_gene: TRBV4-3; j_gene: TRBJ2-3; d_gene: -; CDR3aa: CASSPMNTSAATDTQYF; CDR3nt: TGCGCCAGCAGCCCAATGAACACGAGTGCGGCCACAGATACGCAGTATTTT
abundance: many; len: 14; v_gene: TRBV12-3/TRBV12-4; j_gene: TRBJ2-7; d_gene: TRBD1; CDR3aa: CASSPTGTGSEQYF; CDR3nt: TGTGCCAGCAGCCCAACCGGGACAGGGAGCGAGCAGTACTTC
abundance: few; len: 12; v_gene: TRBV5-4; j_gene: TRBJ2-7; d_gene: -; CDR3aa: CASSNKTYEQYF; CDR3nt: TGTGCCAGCAGTAACAAGACCTACGAGCAGTACTTC